This T cell receptor (beta chain) came from a study of blood T cell repertoires in COVID-19. Study in general: Samples of COVID-19 (acute and convalescent) were obtained from the United States, Italy and Spain.

Germline assignment: CDR1 SGHVS and CDR2 FQNEAQ. CDR3 length: 17 amino acids. The germline V and J ends were trimmed by 2 bases and 4 bases, with 15 bases remaining between them. Sequencing used immunoSEQ multiplex PCR; TCRdb keeps in-frame clones, though not all of them. The top ten hold approximately 2% of the sample, which has approximately 240,000 clones, 80% to 95% seen once. Among Cohort 3 donors, those recovered had two negative PCRs, clearance, or symptom resolution. The sample taken for sequencing was PBMCs or T cells enriched from blood (not recorded which). This chain connects TRBV7-8 to TRBJ1-6, with D possibly TRBD1 on 6 matching bases. The TCR sequence derives from a woman aged 18-29 years who had recovered from COVID-19. The CDR3 coding sequence is TGTGCCAGCAGCTTAACTCCTTGGACAGCATATAATTCACCCCTCCACTTT. As protein: CASSLTPWTAYNSPLHF.